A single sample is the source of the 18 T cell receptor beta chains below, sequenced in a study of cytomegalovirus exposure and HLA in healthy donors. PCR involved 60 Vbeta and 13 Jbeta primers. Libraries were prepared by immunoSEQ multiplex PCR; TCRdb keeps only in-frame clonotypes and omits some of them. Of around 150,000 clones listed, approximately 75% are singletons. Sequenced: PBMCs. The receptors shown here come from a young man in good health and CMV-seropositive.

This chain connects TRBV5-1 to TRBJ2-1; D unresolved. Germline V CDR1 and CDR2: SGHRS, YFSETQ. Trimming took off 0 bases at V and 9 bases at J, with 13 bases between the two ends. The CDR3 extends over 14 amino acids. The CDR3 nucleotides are TGCGCCAGCAGCTTGGGTAACATATATGGTGAGCAGTTCTTC. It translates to CASSLGNIYGEQFF.

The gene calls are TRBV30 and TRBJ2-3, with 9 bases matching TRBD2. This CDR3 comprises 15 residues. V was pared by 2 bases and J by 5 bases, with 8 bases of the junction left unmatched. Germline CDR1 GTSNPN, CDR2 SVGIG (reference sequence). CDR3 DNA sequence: TGTGCCTGGAGTTCTCAAGGACTAGCGAAAGATACGCAGTATTTT. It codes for CAWSSQGLAKDTQYF.

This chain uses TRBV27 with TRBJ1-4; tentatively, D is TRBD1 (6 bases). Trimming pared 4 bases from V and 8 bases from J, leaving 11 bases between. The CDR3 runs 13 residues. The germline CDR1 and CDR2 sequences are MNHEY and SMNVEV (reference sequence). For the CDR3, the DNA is TGTGCCAGCAGTTGGGAAGGGGGAGAAAAACTGTTTTTT. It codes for CASSWEGGEKLFF.

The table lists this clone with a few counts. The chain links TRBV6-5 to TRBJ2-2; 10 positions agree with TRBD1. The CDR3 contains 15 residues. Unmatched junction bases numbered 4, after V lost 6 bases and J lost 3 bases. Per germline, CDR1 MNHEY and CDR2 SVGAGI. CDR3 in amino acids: CASSWGTGDTGELFF. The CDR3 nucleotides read TGTGCCAGCAGCTGGGGGACAGGGGACACCGGGGAGCTGTTTTTT.

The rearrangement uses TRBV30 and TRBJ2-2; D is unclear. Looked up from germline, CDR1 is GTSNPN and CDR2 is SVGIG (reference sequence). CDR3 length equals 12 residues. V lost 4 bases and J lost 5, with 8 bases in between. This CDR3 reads CAWIPRTGELFF. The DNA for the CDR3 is TGTGCCTGGATCCCCAGGACCGGGGAGCTGTTTTTT.

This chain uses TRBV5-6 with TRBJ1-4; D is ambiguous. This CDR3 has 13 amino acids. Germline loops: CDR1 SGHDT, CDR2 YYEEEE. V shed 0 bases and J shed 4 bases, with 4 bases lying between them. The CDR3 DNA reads TGTGCCAGCAGCTTGGCCCTTAATGAAAAACTGTTTTTT. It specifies CASSLALNEKLFF.

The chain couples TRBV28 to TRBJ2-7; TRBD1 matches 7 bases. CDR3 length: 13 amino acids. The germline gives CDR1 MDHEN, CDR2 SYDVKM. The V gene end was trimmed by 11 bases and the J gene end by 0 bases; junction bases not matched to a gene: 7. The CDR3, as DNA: TGTGCCGTTAGAGACAGGGACTCCTACGAGCAGTACTTC. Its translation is CAVRDRDSYEQYF.

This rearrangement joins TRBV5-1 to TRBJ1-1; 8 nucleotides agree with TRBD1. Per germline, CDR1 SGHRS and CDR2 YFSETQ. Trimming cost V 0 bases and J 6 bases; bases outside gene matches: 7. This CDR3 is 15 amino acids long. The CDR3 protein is CASSLGWTGKAEAFF. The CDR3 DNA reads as TGCGCCAGCAGCTTGGGTTGGACAGGGAAAGCTGAAGCTTTCTTT.

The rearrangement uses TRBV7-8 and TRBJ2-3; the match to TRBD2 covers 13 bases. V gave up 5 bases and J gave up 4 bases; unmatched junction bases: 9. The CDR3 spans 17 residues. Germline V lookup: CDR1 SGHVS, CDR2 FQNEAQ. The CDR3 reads CASSLILTSGGSDTQYF. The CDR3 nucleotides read TGTGCCAGCAGCCTGATCCTGACTAGCGGGGGGTCAGATACGCAGTATTTT.

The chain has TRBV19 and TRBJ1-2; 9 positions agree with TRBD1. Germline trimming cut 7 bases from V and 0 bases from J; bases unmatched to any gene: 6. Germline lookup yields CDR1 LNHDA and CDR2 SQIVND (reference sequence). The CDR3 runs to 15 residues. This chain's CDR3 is CASIRNRGPNYGYTF. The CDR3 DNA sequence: TGTGCCAGTATCCGAAACAGGGGGCCTAACTATGGCTACACCTTC.

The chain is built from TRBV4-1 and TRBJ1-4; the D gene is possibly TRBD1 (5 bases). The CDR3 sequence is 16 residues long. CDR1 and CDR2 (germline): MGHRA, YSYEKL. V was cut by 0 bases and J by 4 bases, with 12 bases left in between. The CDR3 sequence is CASSQDSGAGNEKLFF. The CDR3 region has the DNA TGCGCCAGCAGCCAAGATTCTGGGGCAGGTAATGAAAAACTGTTTTTT.

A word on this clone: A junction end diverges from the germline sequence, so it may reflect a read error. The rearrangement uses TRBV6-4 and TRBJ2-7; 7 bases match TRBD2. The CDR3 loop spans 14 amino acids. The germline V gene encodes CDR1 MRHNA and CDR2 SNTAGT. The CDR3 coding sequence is TGTGCCAGGAGTGGGGAGGGGATTACCTACGAGCAGTACTTC. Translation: CARSGEGITYEQYF.

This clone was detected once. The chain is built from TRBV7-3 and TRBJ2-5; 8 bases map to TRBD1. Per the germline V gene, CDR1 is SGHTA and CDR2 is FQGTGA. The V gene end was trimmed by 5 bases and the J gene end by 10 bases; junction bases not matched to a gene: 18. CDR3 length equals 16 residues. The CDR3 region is CASSPGGGPGLGGQYF. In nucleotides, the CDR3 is TGTGCCAGCAGCCCAGGGGGCGGTCCAGGTTTAGGGGGCCAGTACTTC.

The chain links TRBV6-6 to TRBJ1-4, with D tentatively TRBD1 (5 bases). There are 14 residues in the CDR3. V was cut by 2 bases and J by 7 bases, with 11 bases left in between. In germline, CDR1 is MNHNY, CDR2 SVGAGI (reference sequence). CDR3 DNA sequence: TGTGCCAGCAGTTACGCAGGGATTGGTGAAAAACTGTTTTTT. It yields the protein CASSYAGIGEKLFF.

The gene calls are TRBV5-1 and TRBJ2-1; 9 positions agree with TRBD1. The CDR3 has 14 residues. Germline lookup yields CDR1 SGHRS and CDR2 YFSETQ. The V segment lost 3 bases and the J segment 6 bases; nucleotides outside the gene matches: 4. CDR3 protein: CASSSTGQGNEQFF. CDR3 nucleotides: TGCGCCAGCAGCTCCACGGGACAGGGCAATGAGCAGTTCTTC. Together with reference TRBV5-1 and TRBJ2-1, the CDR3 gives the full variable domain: KAGVTQTPRYLIKTRGQQVTLSCSPISGHRSVSWYQQTPGQGLQFLFEYFSETQRNKGNFPGRFSGRQFSNSRSEMNVSTLELGDSALYLCASSSTGQGNEQFFGPGTRLTVL.

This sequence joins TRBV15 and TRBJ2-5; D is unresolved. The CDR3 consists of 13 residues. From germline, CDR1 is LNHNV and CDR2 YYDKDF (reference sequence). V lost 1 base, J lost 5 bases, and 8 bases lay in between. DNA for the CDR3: TGTGCCACCAGCAGAGCGAGCACGGAGACCCAGTACTTC. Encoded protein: CATSRASTETQYF. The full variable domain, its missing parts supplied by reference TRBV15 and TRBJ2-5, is DAMVIQNPRYQVTQFGKPVTLSCSQTLNHNVMYWYQQKSSQAPKLLFHYYDKDFNNEADTPDNFQSRRPNTSFCFLDIRSPGLGDTAMYLCATSRASTETQYFGPGTRLLVL.

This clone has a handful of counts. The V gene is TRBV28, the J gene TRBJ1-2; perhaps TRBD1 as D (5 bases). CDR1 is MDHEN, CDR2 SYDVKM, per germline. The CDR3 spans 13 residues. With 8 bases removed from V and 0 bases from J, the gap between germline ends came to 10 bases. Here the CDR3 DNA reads TGTGCCAGCGGGGGGTATGCTAACTATGGCTACACCTTC. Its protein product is CASGGYANYGYTF.

This CDR3 reads CASSQGEVGEQYF. The CDR3 DNA is TGTGCCAGCAGTCAAGGAGAGGTGGGCGAGCAGTACTTC. V is TRBV25-1 and J is TRBJ2-7, with no clear D. Germline V CDR1 and CDR2: MGHDK, SYGVNS. This CDR3 has 13 amino acids. V dropped 5 bases and J dropped 6 bases, with 14 bases sitting between them.